The rows below give T cell receptor beta chains drawn from one sample of a study of beta chain features in type 1 diabetes. Data came from immunoSEQ multiplex PCR; TCRdb stores just in-frame clones and leaves some out. The table lists hundreds of thousands of clones, less than 20% of them singletons, with approximately 0.099% in the top ten. The sample taken for sequencing was naive CD4+ T cells from blood. Receptors were obtained from a man aged 18 to 30 in good health. The CDR3 runs from the conserved cysteine through the conserved F or W. A D gene is named only where the DNA matches it firmly. Size values are once, few and many counts, or a class for expanded clones, and some rows have none.

d_call	clone_size	v_call	j_call	cdr3_nt	cdr3_aa
TRBD2	-	TRBV18	TRBJ2-3	TGTGCCAGCTCACCATCTACTAGCGGGGTCCATACGCAGTATTTT	CASSPSTSGVHTQYF
-	few	TRBV20-1	TRBJ1-1	TGCAGTGCTCTGATATCGGGAGCTTTCTTT	CSALISGAFF
TRBD2	-	TRBV9	TRBJ2-1	TGTGCCAGCAGCGGAAGACTAGCGGGAGGGCCCAATGAGCAGTTCTTC	CASSGRLAGGPNEQFF
TRBD2	few	TRBV9	TRBJ2-1	TGTGCCAGCAGCCAACCTAGCGGAGTATACAATGAGCAGTTCTTC	CASSQPSGVYNEQFF
-	-	TRBV7-2	TRBJ1-5	TGTGCCAGCAGCTCGACTGCGAAACAGCCCCAGCATTTT	CASSSTAKQPQHF
-	-	TRBV2	TRBJ2-5	TGTGCCAGCAGCGGACTAAGAGAGACCCAGTACTTC	CASSGLRETQYF
-	-	TRBV6-5	TRBJ2-1	TGTGCCAGCAGTACCAACAATGAGCAGTTCTTC	CASSTNNEQFF
-	few	TRBV7-2	TRBJ2-2	TGTGCCAGCACCACCCGCCAAAACACCGGGGAGCTGTTTTTT	CASTTRQNTGELFF
-	few	TRBV30	TRBJ2-3	TGTGCCTGGAGTAGGTCGGGAGTTCGGAGAACAGATACGCAGTATTTT	CAWSRSGVRRTDTQYF
-	-	TRBV4-3	TRBJ1-2	TGCGCCAGCAGCCAAGATATGCAGGGGCTGAATGGCTACACCTTC	CASSQDMQGLNGYTF
-	-	TRBV11-2	TRBJ2-7	TGTGCCAGCGGCTCCTACGAGCAGTACTTC	CASGSYEQYF
TRBD2	few	TRBV6-1	TRBJ2-4	TGTGCCAGCAGTGAATGGGGAGGGGAGGCCAAAAACATTCAGTACTTC	CASSEWGGEAKNIQYF
TRBD2	-	TRBV29-1	TRBJ2-1	TGCAGCGTTGAAGCGCGACTAGCTATCAATGAGCAGTTCTTC	CSVEARLAINEQFF
-	-	TRBV6-5	TRBJ1-2	TGTGCCAGCAGTTACGGTGGTCTGGGCTACACCTTC	CASSYGGLGYTF
TRBD1	-	TRBV7-2	TRBJ2-5	TGTGCCAGCAGCCGCACAGGGGGTGCTCAAGAGACCCAGTACTTC	CASSRTGGAQETQYF
-	-	TRBV15	TRBJ1-1	TGTGCCACCAGCAGAGACGGAGGGGTCACTGAAGCTTTCTTT	CATSRDGGVTEAFF
TRBD1	-	TRBV5-1	TRBJ1-2	TGCGCCAGCAGCATTGGACAGGAATATGGCTACACCTTC	CASSIGQEYGYTF
-	few	TRBV9	TRBJ2-2	TGTGCCAGCAGCGTAGGAGTTGGGGAGCTGTTTTTT	CASSVGVGELFF
TRBD1	-	TRBV7-3	TRBJ1-2	TGTGCCAGCAGCTTCGGACAGGGCAGAGGCTACACCTTC	CASSFGQGRGYTF
TRBD2	few	TRBV29-1	TRBJ2-1	TGCAGCGCCCGGACTAGCAGGAATGAGCAGTTCTTC	CSARTSRNEQFF
-	few	TRBV30	TRBJ1-3	TGTGCCTGGAGTGCAACAAGGACGTACCCCTCTGGAAACACCATATATTTT	CAWSATRTYPSGNTIYF
-	few	TRBV13	TRBJ2-7	TGTGCCAGCAGAGGCTTGGGGGGGCGCTACGAGCAGTACTTC	CASRGLGGRYEQYF
TRBD1	few	TRBV7-9	TRBJ2-7	TGTGCCAGCAGCTTAGTGGGGGACAGGGCCTACGAGCAGTACTTC	CASSLVGDRAYEQYF
-	few	TRBV6-1	TRBJ2-7	TGTGCCAGCAGCCTGGGGGAATACGAGCAGTACTTC	CASSLGEYEQYF